This T cell receptor beta chain was found in a study of blood T cells in healthy people across ages (dated by TCRdb to between 2015 and 2016). Regarding the study in general: In model experiments, roughly one uniquely barcoded TCR beta cDNA molecule per two T cells was captured by template switching. The study measured age-related changes in TCR beta repertoire diversity using deep sequencing normalized with unique cDNA molecular identifiers. To avoid experimental bias, donors of different ages were randomly spread across the sequencing lanes. The donors were split into four age groups: young (average around 15 years), middle-aged (about 40), aged (approximately 59) and long-lived (approximately 80). The study analyzed two additional independent replicas of 1 million unique cDNA reads from the same blood draw for two donors, one aged 18 to 30 and one aged 80 or older. The investigation overall reported the following: Compared with the aged group, more naive CD4+ T cells, fewer expanded clones and increased TCR diversity were shown by the long-lived group, suggesting age selection. There was a strong correlation between observed TCR beta diversity and the percentage of naive T cells measured by flow cytometry. Total diversity estimates from one million sequenced T cells were considered lower bounds and underestimates. Because donor CMV infection status was unknown, age-related changes in expanded clonotypes were potentially confounded. Conclusive comparison of naive and antigen-experienced compartments was prevented by the profiling of bulk unsorted PBMCs. Observed TCR beta diversity per million T cells fell roughly linearly with age, and a significant reduction was already apparent by age roughly 40.

There are 15 amino acids in the CDR3, from cysteine to phenylalanine inclusive. CDR3 DNA is the only sequence kept; it has 45 bases, read in frame from the first base. The protocol used for the library was 5' RACE. TCRdb records Illumina HiSeq 2500 as the sequencer. A second PCR of roughly 7 to 12 cycles was run with a J-beta primer mix and a sample-barcoded 5' primer. A template-switch 5' adaptor carrying 12 random nucleotides introduced a unique molecular identifier onto each TCR beta cDNA molecule. Each sample yielded at least 3 million CDR3-containing paired-end reads. First-strand cDNA was synthesized from all RNA with the Mint cDNA synthesis kit, primed by a TRBC-specific oligonucleotide. All cDNA was treated with uracil-DNA glycosylase and then went through a first 18-cycle PCR with the universal primers M1SS and BC2_uni_R. In the original analysis: Normalization of each sample was performed by random selection of 1 million high-quality reads, each carrying a distinct molecular identifier. Instead of being binned into consensus sequences, reads with shared molecular identifiers were discarded. MiTCR, set to a Q25 quality threshold and the strictest error-elimination algorithm, was used for CDR3 identification, clonotype clustering and error correction. A nonparametric unseen species model with Euler transformation was used to estimate a lower bound on total TCR beta diversity. The raw public data were reprocessed by TCRdb itself: fastp quality trimming at Q25, MiXCR clonotype calling, in-frame beta chains only. Every entry covers one CDR3 protein and lists the most common genes and DNA from its rows. The V and J calls follow TCRdb's processing rather than the paper's. The sample table contains hundreds of thousands of distinct CDR3 sequences; only one count was recorded for around 21% of them. The ten largest clones represent under 4% of the sample.

There are many counts of this clonotype. The antigen this receptor binds is unknown. Qualities for individual bases were not recorded, and no much larger clone is one base off. Donors were around 37 systemically healthy Caucasian individuals from Russia aged about 6 to 100 years. Each donor gave approximately 9.4 milliliters of peripheral blood, drawn into EDTA-treated Vacutainer tubes. PBMCs were isolated by Ficoll-Paque density-gradient centrifugation, with at least 6 million obtained per sample. Trizol reagent was used to extract total RNA from PBMCs, with at least 5.5 micrograms per sample. The percentages of naive CD45RAhigh/CD27high T cells were determined by flow cytometry on a PBMC aliquot from every donor.

Recombination connected TRBV21-1 to TRBJ1-1; the table's TRBD1 call for D was not verified on the DNA. TRBV21-1 is marked as a pseudogene. The receptor's source is a man between 65 and 85 years old in good health. Sequenced: blood. CDR3 reads: CASSGRQGADTEAFF. The bases read TGTGCCAGCAGCGGAAGACAGGGCGCGGACACTGAAGCTTTCTTT.